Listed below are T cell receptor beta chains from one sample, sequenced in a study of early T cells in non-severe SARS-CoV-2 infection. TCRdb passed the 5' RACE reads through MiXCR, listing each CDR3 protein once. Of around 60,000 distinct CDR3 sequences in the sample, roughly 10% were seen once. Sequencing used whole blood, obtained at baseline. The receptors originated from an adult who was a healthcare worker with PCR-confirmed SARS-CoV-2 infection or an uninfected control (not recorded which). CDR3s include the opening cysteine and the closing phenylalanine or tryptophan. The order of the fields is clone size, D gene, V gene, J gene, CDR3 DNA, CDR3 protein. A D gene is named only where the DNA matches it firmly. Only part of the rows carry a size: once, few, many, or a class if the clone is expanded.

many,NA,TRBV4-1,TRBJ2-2,TGCGCCAGCAGCCAAGTTGGAACCGGGGAGCTGTTTTTT,CASSQVGTGELFF
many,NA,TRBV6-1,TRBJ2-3,TGTGCCAGCAGACGGGCTCAGGGCACAGATACGCAGTATTTT,CASRRAQGTDTQYF
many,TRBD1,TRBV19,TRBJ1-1,TGTGCCAGTACCGCGGACAGGGCTAACACTGAAGCTTTCTTT,CASTADRANTEAFF
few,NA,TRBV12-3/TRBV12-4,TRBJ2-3,TGTGCCAGCAGTTGGCGGGGAAGCACAGATACGCAGTATTTT,CASSWRGSTDTQYF
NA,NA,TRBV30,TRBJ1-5,TGTGCCTGGAGTACGGGGGGTAGCAATCAGCCCCAGCATTTT,CAWSTGGSNQPQHF
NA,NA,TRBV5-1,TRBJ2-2,TGCGCCAGCAGCTTACCCCCGATGGGCACCGGGGAGCTGTTTTTT,CASSLPPMGTGELFF
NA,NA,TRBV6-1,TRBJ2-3,TGTGCCAGCAGGCTAGTAGATACGCAGTATTTT,CASRLVDTQYF
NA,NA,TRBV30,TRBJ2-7,TGTGCCTGGAGTGTAGGAGGGGCGTCCTACGAGCAGTACTTC,CAWSVGGASYEQYF
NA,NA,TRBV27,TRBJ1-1,TGTGCCAGCAGTTTTAACGGGGTATCTGAAGCTTTCTTT,CASSFNGVSEAFF
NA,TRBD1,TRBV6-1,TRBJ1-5,TGTGCCAGCAGAGGGTCAGGGGGATTGCCCTTTGGCAATCAGCCCCAGCATTTT,CASRGSGGLPFGNQPQHF
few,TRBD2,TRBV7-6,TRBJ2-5,TGTGCCAGCAGGCAACCTAAAGCGGGACAAGAGACCCAGTACTTC,CASRQPKAGQETQYF
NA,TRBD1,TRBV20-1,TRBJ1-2,TGCAGTGCTAGCGGGGACAGCTATGGCTACACCTTC,CSASGDSYGYTF
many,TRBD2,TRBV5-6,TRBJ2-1,TGTGCCAGCAGCGCCGGGACTAGCGGATACAATGAGCAGTTCTTC,CASSAGTSGYNEQFF
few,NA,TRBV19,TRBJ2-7,TGTGCCAGTAGTATTACACGGAGCTCCTACGAGCAGTACTTC,CASSITRSSYEQYF
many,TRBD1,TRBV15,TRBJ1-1,TGTGCCACCAGCAGGGACAGGGGAATGAACACTGAAGCTTTCTTT,CATSRDRGMNTEAFF
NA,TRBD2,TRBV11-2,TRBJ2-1,TGTGCCAGCAGCTTAACTAGCGGGGGGGCCGCTGAGCAGTTCTTC,CASSLTSGGAAEQFF
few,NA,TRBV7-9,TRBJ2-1,TGTGCCAGCAGCCCTTCTTCGGGTGTAGGGCAGTTCTTC,CASSPSSGVGQFF
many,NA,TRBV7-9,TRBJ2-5,TGTGCCAGCAGCTTTAAAGAGACCCAGTACTTC,CASSFKETQYF
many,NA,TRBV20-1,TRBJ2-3,TGCAGTGCTAGCCCCGATTTCGGCACAGATACGCAGTATTTT,CSASPDFGTDTQYF
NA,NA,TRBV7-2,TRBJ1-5,TGTGCCAGCAGCTACAGGGGCAATCAGCCCCAGCATTTT,CASSYRGNQPQHF
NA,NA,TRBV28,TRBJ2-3,TGTGCCAGCAGTTTAAGGGACACAGATACGCAGTATTTT,CASSLRDTDTQYF
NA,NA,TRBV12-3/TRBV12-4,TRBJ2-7,TGTGCCAGCAGCCCGGACGGCCAGTCCTACGAGCAGTACTTC,CASSPDGQSYEQYF
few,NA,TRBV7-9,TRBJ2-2,TGTGCCAGCAGCTTCGGGCCGCCGAACACCGGGGAGCTGTTTTTT,CASSFGPPNTGELFF
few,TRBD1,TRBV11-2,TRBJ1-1,TGTGCCAGCATCCCGGACAGGGGTGAAGCTTTCTTT,CASIPDRGEAFF
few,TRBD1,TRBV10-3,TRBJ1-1,TGTGCCATCAGTGAAGTTACCCTCTGGGGACATACAGGGGCGAACGTGAACACTGAAGCTTTCTTT,CAISEVTLWGHTGANVNTEAFF
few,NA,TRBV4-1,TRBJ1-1,TGCGCCAGCAGCCCCGTTTTGGGCTCGGCGGACACTGAAGCTTTCTTT,CASSPVLGSADTEAFF
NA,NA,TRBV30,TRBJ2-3,TGTGCCTGGAAATTTCGGGTGGGCACAGATACGCAGTATTTT,CAWKFRVGTDTQYF
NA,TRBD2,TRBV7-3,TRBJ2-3,TGTGCCAGCAGCCGTAGCGGGGGCTCGGGAGATACGCAGTATTTT,CASSRSGGSGDTQYF
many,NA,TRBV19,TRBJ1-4,TGTGCCACCCGCGAACAGGGCTTTCGGGAAAAACTGTTTTTT,CATREQGFREKLFF